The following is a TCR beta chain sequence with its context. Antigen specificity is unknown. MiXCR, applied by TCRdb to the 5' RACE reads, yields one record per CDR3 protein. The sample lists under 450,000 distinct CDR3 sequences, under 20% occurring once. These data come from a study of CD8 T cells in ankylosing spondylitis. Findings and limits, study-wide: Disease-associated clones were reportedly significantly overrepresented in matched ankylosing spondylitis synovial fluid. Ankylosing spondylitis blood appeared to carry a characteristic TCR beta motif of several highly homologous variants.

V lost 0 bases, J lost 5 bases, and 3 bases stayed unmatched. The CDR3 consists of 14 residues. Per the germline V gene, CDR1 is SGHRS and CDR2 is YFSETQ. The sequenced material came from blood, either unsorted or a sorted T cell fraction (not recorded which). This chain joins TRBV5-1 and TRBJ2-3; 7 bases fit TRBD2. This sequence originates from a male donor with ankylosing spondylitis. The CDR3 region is CASSLGLAVDTQYF. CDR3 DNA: TGCGCCAGCAGCTTGGGGCTAGCGGTAGATACGCAGTATTTT.